This is a list of T cell receptor beta chains from one sample in a study of tumor-infiltrating lymphocytes in oesophageal squamous cell carcinoma. TCRdb processed the PCR reads anew with MiXCR; each CDR3 protein has one entry. The repertoire holds approximately 20,000 distinct CDR3 sequences, with around 41% as singletons. Source material: esophageal tumor tissue. These receptors all come from a male donor with esophageal squamous cell carcinoma. The CDR3 runs from the conserved cysteine through the conserved F or W. A D gene is named only where the DNA matches it firmly. Expanded clones get a size class; other rows say once, few or many, or leave the size out.

DNA: TGTGCCAGCAGCTTTAAGGGGTTTTCACCCCTCCACTTT; CDR3: CASSFKGFSPLHF; size: .; J: TRBJ1-6; V: TRBV6-1; D: .
DNA: TGTGCCAGCAGTTGGACTAGGGGCTCTAGCACAGATACGCAGTATTTT; CDR3: CASSWTRGSSTDTQYF; size: .; J: TRBJ2-3; V: TRBV28; D: TRBD2
DNA: TGTGCCAGCAGCTTAGCTAATTACGAGCAGTACTTC; CDR3: CASSLANYEQYF; size: many; J: TRBJ2-7; V: TRBV2; D: .
DNA: TGTGCCAGCAGCACCCAACCCGACAATGGCTACACCTTC; CDR3: CASSTQPDNGYTF; size: .; J: TRBJ1-2; V: TRBV7-9; D: .
DNA: TGTGCCAGCAGCCCCGGACTAGCAGCAGATACGCAGTATTTT; CDR3: CASSPGLAADTQYF; size: .; J: TRBJ2-3; V: TRBV7-2; D: TRBD2
DNA: TGTGCCAGCAGCTTAGGTAGCGGGGCCTACTACGAGCAGTACTTC; CDR3: CASSLGSGAYYEQYF; size: .; J: TRBJ2-7; V: TRBV7-2; D: TRBD2
DNA: TGTGCCAGCAGCTCGGCAGGGGGCGCGCCGGGAGCTTTCTTT; CDR3: CASSSAGGAPGAFF; size: many; J: TRBJ1-1; V: TRBV11-1; D: TRBD1
DNA: TGTGCCAGCAGTTTACAAGGATCGGGGATCGAAGCTTTCTTT; CDR3: CASSLQGSGIEAFF; size: many; J: TRBJ1-1; V: TRBV12-3/TRBV12-4; D: .
DNA: TGTGCCAGTAAGGGGACAGTAGACACCGGGGAGCTGTTTTTT; CDR3: CASKGTVDTGELFF; size: few; J: TRBJ2-2; V: TRBV19; D: TRBD1
DNA: TGTGCCAGCAGCTTGGCCAGGGGGCGCATCAATGAGCAGTTCTTC; CDR3: CASSLARGRINEQFF; size: many; J: TRBJ2-1; V: TRBV5-6; D: TRBD1
DNA: TGTGCCAGCAGCAAGGGACTAGCGGGGGAGCTGTTTTTT; CDR3: CASSKGLAGELFF; size: many; J: TRBJ2-2; V: TRBV5-4; D: TRBD2
DNA: TGTGCCAGCTCTCGGGACAGGGCGTCTCTCGAGCAGTACTTC; CDR3: CASSRDRASLEQYF; size: many; J: TRBJ2-7; V: TRBV18; D: TRBD1
DNA: TGTGCCAGCAGCTCCAGCGGGAGGGGGGCAGGGGGTGATGAGCAGTTCTTC; CDR3: CASSSSGRGAGGDEQFF; size: many; J: TRBJ2-1; V: TRBV11-3; D: TRBD2
DNA: TGTGCCAGCTCCACCACAAGCTCCTACAATGAGCAGTTCTTC; CDR3: CASSTTSSYNEQFF; size: medium-sized; J: TRBJ2-1; V: TRBV7-3; D: .
DNA: TGTGCCAGCAGCTTAGACGGCGGGACCAGCACAGATACGCAGTATTTT; CDR3: CASSLDGGTSTDTQYF; size: .; J: TRBJ2-3; V: TRBV11-3; D: .
DNA: TGTGCCAGCAGTCTAGATGTTGAGGGCGGCTATGGCTACACCTTC; CDR3: CASSLDVEGGYGYTF; size: many; J: TRBJ1-2; V: TRBV28; D: .
DNA: TGTGCCAGCAGTTCCTCGGGACAGATTTTTGGAAACACCATATATTTT; CDR3: CASSSSGQIFGNTIYF; size: many; J: TRBJ1-3; V: TRBV6-6; D: TRBD1
DNA: TGTGCCAGCAGTGAAGCGGACGGGGGGGGATCCAATGAGCAGTTCTTC; CDR3: CASSEADGGGSNEQFF; size: many; J: TRBJ2-1; V: TRBV6-1; D: TRBD2
DNA: TGCGCCAGCAGTCAACCCAGGACTAGCTCCTACAATGAGCAGTTCTTC; CDR3: CASSQPRTSSYNEQFF; size: many; J: TRBJ2-1; V: TRBV10-2; D: TRBD2
DNA: TGTGCCAGCAGTTACCGGAAAACAGGGGATTGGTCCTACGAGCAGTACTTC; CDR3: CASSYRKTGDWSYEQYF; size: .; J: TRBJ2-7; V: TRBV6-5; D: TRBD1
DNA: TGTGCCAGTAGCCACGGGACTAGTCGAATCGAGCAGTTCTTC; CDR3: CASSHGTSRIEQFF; size: many; J: TRBJ2-1; V: TRBV19; D: TRBD2
DNA: TGTGCCAGCAGCCCCTTCGAGGGGGGGCCGTACGAGCAGTACTTC; CDR3: CASSPFEGGPYEQYF; size: many; J: TRBJ2-7; V: TRBV7-2; D: .
DNA: TGTGCCACCAGTGACAGGCGTCATAGCACAGATACGCAGTATTTT; CDR3: CATSDRRHSTDTQYF; size: many; J: TRBJ2-3; V: TRBV24-1; D: .
DNA: TGTGCCAGCAGCCCCGAGGACTACCTAGCCTACAATGAGCAGTTCTTC; CDR3: CASSPEDYLAYNEQFF; size: .; J: TRBJ2-1; V: TRBV7-9; D: .
DNA: TGTGCCAGCAGGAGGACAGGTGTCTACGAGCAGTACTTC; CDR3: CASRRTGVYEQYF; size: once; J: TRBJ2-7; V: TRBV6-1; D: TRBD1
DNA: TGTGCCACCAATAGCGGGTGGCCCTACAATGAGCAGTTCTTC; CDR3: CATNSGWPYNEQFF; size: .; J: TRBJ2-1; V: TRBV7-2; D: TRBD2
DNA: TGTGCCAGCAGCGCAGGGTCTCCAAGAGGGGGCGAACGCTATGGCTACACCTTC; CDR3: CASSAGSPRGGERYGYTF; size: few; J: TRBJ1-2; V: TRBV27; D: TRBD1
DNA: TGTGCCAGCTCATGGGGACAGATACAAGAGACCCAGTACTTC; CDR3: CASSWGQIQETQYF; size: .; J: TRBJ2-5; V: TRBV18; D: TRBD1
DNA: TGTGCCAGCAGCTCCAGTTGGGGACAGGAAAACAATGAGCAGTTCTTC; CDR3: CASSSSWGQENNEQFF; size: .; J: TRBJ2-1; V: TRBV7-2; D: TRBD1
DNA: TGTGCCAGCAGCCCCCCTTGGGGAGGGGAGACCCAGTACTTC; CDR3: CASSPPWGGETQYF; size: few; J: TRBJ2-5; V: TRBV7-4; D: TRBD2
DNA: TGTGCCAGTAGCACCGAAATAGCCCCAACTAATGAAAAACTGTTTTTT; CDR3: CASSTEIAPTNEKLFF; size: many; J: TRBJ1-4; V: TRBV19; D: .
DNA: TGTGCCATCAGTGAGGCCAGCAATCAGCCCCAGCATTTT; CDR3: CAISEASNQPQHF; size: many; J: TRBJ1-5; V: TRBV10-3; D: .
DNA: TGTGCCAGCAGTTACCGGGGACTCAATGAGCAGTTCTTC; CDR3: CASSYRGLNEQFF; size: .; J: TRBJ2-1; V: TRBV6-6; D: .
DNA: TGCGCCAGCAGCCAAAGGTTACACGGGACAGGCGACACAGATACGCAGTATTTT; CDR3: CASSQRLHGTGDTDTQYF; size: many; J: TRBJ2-3; V: TRBV4-1; D: TRBD1
DNA: TGTGCCAGCAGCTCGGGAGGCGGGGGGTCCATAGAGACCCAGTACTTC; CDR3: CASSSGGGGSIETQYF; size: .; J: TRBJ2-5; V: TRBV7-8; D: TRBD2
DNA: TGTGCCAGCAGCCCGTCCACAGGGTTGTCCCAAGAGACCCAGTACTTC; CDR3: CASSPSTGLSQETQYF; size: .; J: TRBJ2-5; V: TRBV11-3; D: .
DNA: TGTGCCAGCAGTGAACCTGGACTAGCGGGCTACGAGCAGTACTTC; CDR3: CASSEPGLAGYEQYF; size: .; J: TRBJ2-7; V: TRBV25-1; D: TRBD2
DNA: TGTGCCAGCAGTCGACAGGGACAAGAGACCCAGTACTTC; CDR3: CASSRQGQETQYF; size: few; J: TRBJ2-5; V: TRBV6-1; D: TRBD1
DNA: TGTGCCAGCAGCCTCACAGATACGCAGTTCTTC; CDR3: CASSLTDTQFF; size: .; J: TRBJ2-1; V: TRBV7-6; D: .
DNA: TGCGCCAGCAGCCCCCATGGGGGTGGTGATACGCAGTATTTT; CDR3: CASSPHGGGDTQYF; size: many; J: TRBJ2-3; V: TRBV5-1; D: .
DNA: TGTGCCAGCAGCCCTTTCGGGTTAACTAATGAAAAACTGTTTTTT; CDR3: CASSPFGLTNEKLFF; size: many; J: TRBJ1-4; V: TRBV28; D: .
DNA: TGTGCTAGTGGTCCCTCGTACACTGAAGCTTTCTTT; CDR3: CASGPSYTEAFF; size: .; J: TRBJ1-1; V: TRBV12-5; D: .
DNA: TGTGCCAGCAGTAGATTAGACAGACAAGAGACCCAGTACTTC; CDR3: CASSRLDRQETQYF; size: .; J: TRBJ2-5; V: TRBV28; D: .
DNA: TGTGCCAGTAGAGGACGGACGGTTTTCACTGAAGCTTTCTTT; CDR3: CASRGRTVFTEAFF; size: many; J: TRBJ1-1; V: TRBV19; D: .